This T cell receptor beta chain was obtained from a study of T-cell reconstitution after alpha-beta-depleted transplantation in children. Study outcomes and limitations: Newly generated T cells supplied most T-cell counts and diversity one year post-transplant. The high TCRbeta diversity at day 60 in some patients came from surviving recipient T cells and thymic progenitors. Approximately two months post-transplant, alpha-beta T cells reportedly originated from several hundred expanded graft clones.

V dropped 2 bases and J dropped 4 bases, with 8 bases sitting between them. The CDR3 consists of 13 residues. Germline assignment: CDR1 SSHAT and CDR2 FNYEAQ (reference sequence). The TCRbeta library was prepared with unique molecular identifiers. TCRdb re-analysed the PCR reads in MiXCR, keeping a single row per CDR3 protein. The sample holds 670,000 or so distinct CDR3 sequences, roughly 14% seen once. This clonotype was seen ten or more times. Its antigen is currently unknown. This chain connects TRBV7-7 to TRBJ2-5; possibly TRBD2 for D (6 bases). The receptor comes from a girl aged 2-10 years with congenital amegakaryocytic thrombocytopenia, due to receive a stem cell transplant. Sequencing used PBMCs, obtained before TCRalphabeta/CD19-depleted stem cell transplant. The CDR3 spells CASSLYGRETQYF. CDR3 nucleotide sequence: TGTGCCAGCAGCTTATACGGGAGAGAGACCCAGTACTTC. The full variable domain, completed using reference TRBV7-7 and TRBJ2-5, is GAGVSQSPRYKVTKRGQDVTLRCDPISSHATLYWYQQALGQGPEFLTYFNYEAQPDKSGLPSDRFSAERPEGSISTLTIQRTEQRDSAMYRCASSLYGRETQYFGPGTRLLVL.